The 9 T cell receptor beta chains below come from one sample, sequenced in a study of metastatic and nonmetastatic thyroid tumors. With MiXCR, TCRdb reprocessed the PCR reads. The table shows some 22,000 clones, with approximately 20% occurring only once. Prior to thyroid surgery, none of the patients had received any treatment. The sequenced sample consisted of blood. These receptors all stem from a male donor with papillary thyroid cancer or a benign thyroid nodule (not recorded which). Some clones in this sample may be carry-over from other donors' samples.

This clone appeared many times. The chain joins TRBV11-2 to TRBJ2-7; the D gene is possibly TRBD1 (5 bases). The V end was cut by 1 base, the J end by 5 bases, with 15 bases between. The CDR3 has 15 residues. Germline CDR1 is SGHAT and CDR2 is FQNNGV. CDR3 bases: TGTGCCAGCAGCTTAGGAGGACAACAGCCGAACGAGCAGTACTTC. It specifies CASSLGGQQPNEQYF.

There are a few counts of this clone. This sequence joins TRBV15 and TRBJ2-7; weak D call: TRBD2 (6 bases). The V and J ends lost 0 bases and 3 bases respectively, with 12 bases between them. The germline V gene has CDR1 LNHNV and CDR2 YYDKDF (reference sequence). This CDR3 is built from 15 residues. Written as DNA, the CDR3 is TGTGCCACCAGCAGAGACCCGGGAGCATGCTACGAGCAGTACTTC. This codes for CATSRDPGACYEQYF. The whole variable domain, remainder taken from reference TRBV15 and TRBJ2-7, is DAMVIQNPRYQVTQFGKPVTLSCSQTLNHNVMYWYQQKSSQAPKLLFHYYDKDFNNEADTPDNFQSRRPNTSFCFLDIRSPGLGDTAMYLCATSRDPGACYEQYFGPGTRLTVT.

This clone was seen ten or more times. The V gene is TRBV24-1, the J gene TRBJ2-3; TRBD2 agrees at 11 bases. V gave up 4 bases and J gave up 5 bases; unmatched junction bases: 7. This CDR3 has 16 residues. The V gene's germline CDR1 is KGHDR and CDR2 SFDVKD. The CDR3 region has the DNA TGTGCCACCAGTGAGATTAGCGGGGGGGCCGGAGATACGCAGTATTTT. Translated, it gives CATSEISGGAGDTQYF.

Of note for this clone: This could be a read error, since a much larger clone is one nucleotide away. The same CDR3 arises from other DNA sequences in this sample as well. The CDR3 is CASSGPGPKVEQYF. Here the CDR3 DNA reads TGTGCCAGCAGCGGGCCTGGGCCAAAAGTGGAGCAGTACTTC. The rearrangement uses TRBV5-4 and TRBJ2-7; D gene unclear. CDR3 size: 14 residues. Trimming took 4 bases from V and 7 from J, leaving 18 bases between them. Per germline, CDR1 SGHNT and CDR2 YYREEE (reference sequence).

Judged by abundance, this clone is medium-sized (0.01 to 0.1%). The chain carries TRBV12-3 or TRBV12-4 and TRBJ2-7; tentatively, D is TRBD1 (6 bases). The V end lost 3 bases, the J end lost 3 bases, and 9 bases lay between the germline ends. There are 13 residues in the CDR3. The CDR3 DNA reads TGTGCCAGCAGTTTGGACAGAAGCTACGAGCAGTACTTC. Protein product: CASSLDRSYEQYF.

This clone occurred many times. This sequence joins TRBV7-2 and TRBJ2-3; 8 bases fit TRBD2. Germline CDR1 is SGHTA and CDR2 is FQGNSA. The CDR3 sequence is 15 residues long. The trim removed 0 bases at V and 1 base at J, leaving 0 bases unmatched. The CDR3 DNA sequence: TGTGCCAGCAGCTTAGCTAGCGGGGGCACAGATACGCAGTATTTT. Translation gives CASSLASGGTDTQYF.

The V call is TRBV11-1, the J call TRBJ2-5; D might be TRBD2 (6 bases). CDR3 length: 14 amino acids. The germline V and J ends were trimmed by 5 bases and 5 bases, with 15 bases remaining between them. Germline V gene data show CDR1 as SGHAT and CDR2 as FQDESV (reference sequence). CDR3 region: CASSRVEGQETQYF. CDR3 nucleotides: TGTGCCAGCAGCCGCGTGGAGGGCCAGGAGACCCAGTACTTC.

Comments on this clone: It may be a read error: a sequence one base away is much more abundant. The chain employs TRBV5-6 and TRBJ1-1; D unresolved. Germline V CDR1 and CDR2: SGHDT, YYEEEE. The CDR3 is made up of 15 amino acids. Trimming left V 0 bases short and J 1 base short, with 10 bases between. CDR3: CASSLAMARNTEAFF. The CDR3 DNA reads TGTGCCAGCAGCTTGGCCATGGCCAGGAACACTGAAGCTTTCTTT.

CDR3: CASSLLPGLAGGDNEQFF. CDR3 DNA sequence: TGTGCCAGCAGCTTACTTCCGGGACTAGCGGGAGGAGACAATGAGCAGTTCTTC. The V gene is TRBV11-1, the J gene TRBJ2-1; 15 bases align to TRBD2. With V trimmed by 2 bases and J by 5 bases, 7 bases remained unmatched. The CDR3 is made up of 18 amino acids. Germline V gives CDR1 SGHAT, CDR2 FQDESV (reference sequence).